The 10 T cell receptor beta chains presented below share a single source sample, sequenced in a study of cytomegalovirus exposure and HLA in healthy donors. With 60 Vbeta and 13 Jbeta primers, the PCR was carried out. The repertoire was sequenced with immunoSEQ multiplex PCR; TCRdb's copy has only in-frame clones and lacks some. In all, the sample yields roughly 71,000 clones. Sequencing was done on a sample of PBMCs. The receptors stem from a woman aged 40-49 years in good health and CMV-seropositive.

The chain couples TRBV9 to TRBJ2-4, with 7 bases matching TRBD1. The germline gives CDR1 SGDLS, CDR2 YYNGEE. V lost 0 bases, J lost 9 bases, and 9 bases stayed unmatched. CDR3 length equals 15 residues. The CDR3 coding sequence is TGTGCCAGCAGCGTAGACAGGGGAAGGTTCGGCATTCAGTACTTC. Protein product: CASSVDRGRFGIQYF.

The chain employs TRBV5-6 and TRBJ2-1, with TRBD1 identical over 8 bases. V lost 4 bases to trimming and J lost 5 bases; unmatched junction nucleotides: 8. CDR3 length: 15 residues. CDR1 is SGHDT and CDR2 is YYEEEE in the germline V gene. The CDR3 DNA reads TGTGCCAGCAGCCTCGACAGGGGCGCCCACAATGAGCAGTTCTTC. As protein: CASSLDRGAHNEQFF.

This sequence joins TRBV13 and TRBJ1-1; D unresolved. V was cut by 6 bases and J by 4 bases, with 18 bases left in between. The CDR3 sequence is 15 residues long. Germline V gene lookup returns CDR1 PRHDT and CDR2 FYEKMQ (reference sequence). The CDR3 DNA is TGTGCCAGCAGTTCCCGGTCCGGGTATCGCACTGAAGCTTTCTTT. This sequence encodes CASSSRSGYRTEAFF.

The CDR3 region is CAIRTTGTGANVLTF. CDR3 DNA: TGTGCCATCAGAACAACAGGGACTGGGGCCAACGTCCTGACTTTC. The chain is built from TRBV10-3 and TRBJ2-6; D is perhaps TRBD1 (6 bases). V dropped 6 bases and J dropped 2 bases, with 11 bases sitting between them. This CDR3 contains 15 residues. CDR1 is ENHRY and CDR2 is SYGVKD in the germline V gene.

The CDR3 DNA follows: TGCGCCAGCAGCCGGGGACTAGCGGGGGGTAGCACAGATACGCAGTATTTT. This translates into CASSRGLAGGSTDTQYF. This rearrangement joins TRBV4-1 to TRBJ2-3, with 15 bases aligning to TRBD2. CDR3 size: 17 residues. After removal of 4 bases from V and 0 bases from J, the junction contained 2 bases not matched to a gene. Germline CDR1 MGHRA, CDR2 YSYEKL.

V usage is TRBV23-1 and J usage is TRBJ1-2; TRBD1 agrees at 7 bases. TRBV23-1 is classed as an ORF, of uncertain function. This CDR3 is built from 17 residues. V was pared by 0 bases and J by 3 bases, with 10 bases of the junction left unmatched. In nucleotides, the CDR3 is TGCGCCAGCAGTCAATCAAGGGGGCGTCCCCAGGACTATGGCTACACCTTC. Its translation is CASSQSRGRPQDYGYTF.

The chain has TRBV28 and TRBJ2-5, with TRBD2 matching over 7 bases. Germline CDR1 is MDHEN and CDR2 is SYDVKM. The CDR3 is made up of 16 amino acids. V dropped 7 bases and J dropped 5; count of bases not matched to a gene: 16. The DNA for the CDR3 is TGTGCCAGCATCCAAAACGGCGCGGGAGTTTCTGAGACCCAGTACTTC. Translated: CASIQNGAGVSETQYF.

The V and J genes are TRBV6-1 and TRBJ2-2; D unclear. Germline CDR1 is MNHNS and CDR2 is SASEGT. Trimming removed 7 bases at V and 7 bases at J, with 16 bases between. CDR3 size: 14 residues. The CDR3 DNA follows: TGTGCCAGCACCCTCTTACGGAGCATCGGGGAGCTGTTTTTT. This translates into CASTLLRSIGELFF.

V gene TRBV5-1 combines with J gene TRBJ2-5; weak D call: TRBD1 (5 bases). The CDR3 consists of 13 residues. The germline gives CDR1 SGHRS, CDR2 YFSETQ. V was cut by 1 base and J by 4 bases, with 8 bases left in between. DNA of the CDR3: TGCGCCAGCAGCTTGCCCCAGGGAGAGACCCAGTACTTC. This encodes CASSLPQGETQYF.

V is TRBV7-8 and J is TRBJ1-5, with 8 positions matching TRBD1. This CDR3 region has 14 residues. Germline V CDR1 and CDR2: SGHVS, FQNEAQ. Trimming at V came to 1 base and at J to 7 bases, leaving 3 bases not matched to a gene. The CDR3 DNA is TGTGCCAGCAGCTTAGGTCCAGGGGGCCAGCCCCAGCATTTT. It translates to CASSLGPGGQPQHF. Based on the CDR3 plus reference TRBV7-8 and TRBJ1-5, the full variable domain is GAGVSQSPRYKVAKRGQDVALRCDPISGHVSLFWYQQALGQGPEFLTYFQNEAQLDKSGLPSDRFFAERPEGSVSTLKIQRTQQEDSAVYLCASSLGPGGQPQHFGDGTRLSIL.